Below, 9 T cell receptor beta chains from the same sample are listed, as sequenced in a study of OX40 agonist ivuxolimab in advanced cancers. Assay: immunoSEQ multiplex PCR; the TCRdb copy retains only in-frame clones and omits some. Seen here are 50,000 to 70,000 clones, about 85% observed once, and the top ten hold about 3%. The source was CD4+ or CD8+ T cells sorted from blood, collected in a trial of the OX40 agonist ivuxolimab. Receptor source: an adult with an advanced solid tumor such as melanoma, head and neck, liver or kidney cancer.

This clone has just one count. This chain uses TRBV18 with TRBJ1-6; D is perhaps TRBD1 (6 bases). The germline CDR1 and CDR2 sequences are KGHSH and LQKENI. V was pared by 3 bases and J by 5 bases, with 11 bases between. CDR3 length equals 15 residues. The CDR3: CASSPGTPNNSPLHF. Here the CDR3 DNA reads TGTGCCAGCTCACCCGGGACACCAAATAATTCACCCCTCCACTTT. Looking up the rest from reference TRBV18 and TRBJ1-6 gives the full variable domain: NAGVMQNPRHLVRRRGQEARLRCSPMKGHSHVYWYRQLPEEGLKFMVYLQKENIIDESGMPKERFSAEFPKEGPSILRIQQVVRGDSAAYFCASSPGTPNNSPLHFGNGTRLTVT.

A few counts support this clone. The gene calls are TRBV7-3 and TRBJ1-1; weak D call: TRBD1 (5 bases). Germline V lookup: CDR1 SGHTA, CDR2 FQGTGA. Between the trimmed V and J ends, which lost 0 bases and 7 bases, there was a span of 9 bases. CDR3 length equals 13 residues. The CDR3 bases are TGTGCCAGCAGCTTAACGCCAGGGATTGAAGCTTTCTTT. Encoded protein: CASSLTPGIEAFF.

The chain carries TRBV4-1 and TRBJ2-3; possible D gene TRBD2, 5 bases. V lost 1 base to trimming and J lost 5 bases, with 13 bases between them. There are 15 residues in the CDR3. Germline V gene lookup returns CDR1 MGHRA and CDR2 YSYEKL. Here the CDR3 reads CASSQAGVGVDTQYF. In DNA, the CDR3 is TGCGCCAGCAGCCAAGCGGGTGTGGGAGTAGATACGCAGTATTTT.

In its sample, this clone was seen once. In nucleotides, the CDR3 is TGTGCTAGTGGTTTGGTACAAACTAGCGGGCCTAGCACAGATACGCAGTATTTT. This gives the protein CASGLVQTSGPSTDTQYF. The rearrangement joins TRBV12-5 to TRBJ2-3, with 9 bases that match TRBD2. The CDR3 has 18 amino acids. Germline V gives CDR1 LGHNT, CDR2 FRNRAP. Trimming cost V 0 bases and J 0 bases; bases outside gene matches: 7. Full variable domain (remainder filled in from reference TRBV12-5 and TRBJ2-3): DARVTQTPRHKVTEMGQEVTMRCQPILGHNTVFWYRQTMMQGLELLAYFRNRAPLDDSGMPKDRFSAEMPDATLATLKIQPSEPRDSAVYFCASGLVQTSGPSTDTQYFGPGTRLTVL.

This chain uses TRBV9 with TRBJ1-6; no reliable D call. The CDR3 has 15 residues. The germline V gene encodes CDR1 SGDLS and CDR2 YYNGEE. The ends were cut back, 1 base at V and 8 bases at J, with 13 bases in the middle. The CDR3 loop reads CASSVSWGRDSPLHF. For the CDR3, the DNA is TGTGCCAGCAGCGTATCGTGGGGAAGGGATTCACCCCTCCACTTT.

The rearrangement uses TRBV5-1 and TRBJ2-1; TRBD1 aligns across 7 bases. CDR1 and CDR2 (germline): SGHRS, YFSETQ. CDR3 size: 15 residues. Trimming at V came to 0 bases and at J to 7 bases, leaving 7 bases not matched to a gene. CDR3 in DNA: TGCGCCAGCAGCTTGGCAGGGACAGTAGAAAATGAGCAGTTCTTC. Its translation: CASSLAGTVENEQFF.

The chain uses TRBV10-3 and TRBJ2-7; D ambiguous. V was cut by 3 bases and J by 1 base, with 4 bases left in between. From germline, CDR1 is ENHRY and CDR2 SYGVKD. This CDR3 contains 12 residues. The CDR3 sequence: CAISDRSYEQYF. The DNA of the CDR3 is TGTGCCATCAGTGACAGGTCCTACGAGCAGTACTTC.

This clone was detected only once. V and J are TRBV5-1 and TRBJ1-2, with 9 bases aligning to TRBD1. CDR3 length: 13 amino acids. Germline CDR1 SGHRS, CDR2 YFSETQ. V lost 4 bases and J lost 8; bases outside the gene matches: 6. This CDR3 reads CASSLGTGIGYTF. CDR3 in DNA: TGCGCCAGCAGCCTAGGGACAGGGATCGGCTACACCTTC.

There are a few counts of this clone. The chain joins TRBV9 to TRBJ2-5, with 7 bases fitting TRBD1. Germline V lookup: CDR1 SGDLS, CDR2 YYNGEE. V was pared by 3 bases and J by 4 bases, with 12 bases of the junction left unmatched. CDR3 length: 16 residues. The CDR3 DNA is TGTGCCAGCAGCGCTCTACAGGGGTCGGTAGGAGAGACCCAGTACTTC. Residues: CASSALQGSVGETQYF.